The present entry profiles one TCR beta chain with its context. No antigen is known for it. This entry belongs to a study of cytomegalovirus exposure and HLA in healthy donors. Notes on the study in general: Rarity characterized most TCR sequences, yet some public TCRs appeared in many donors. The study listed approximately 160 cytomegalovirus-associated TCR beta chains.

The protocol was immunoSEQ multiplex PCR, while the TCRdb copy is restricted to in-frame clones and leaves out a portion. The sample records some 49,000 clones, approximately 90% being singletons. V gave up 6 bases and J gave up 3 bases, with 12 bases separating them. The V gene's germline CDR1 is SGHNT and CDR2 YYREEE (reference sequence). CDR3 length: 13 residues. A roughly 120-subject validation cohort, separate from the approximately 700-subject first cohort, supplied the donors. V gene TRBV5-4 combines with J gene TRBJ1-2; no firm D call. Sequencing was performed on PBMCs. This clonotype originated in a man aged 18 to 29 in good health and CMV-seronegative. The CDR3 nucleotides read TGTGCCAGCACCTCCCCGTCTGACTATGGCTACACCTTC. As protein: CASTSPSDYGYTF.